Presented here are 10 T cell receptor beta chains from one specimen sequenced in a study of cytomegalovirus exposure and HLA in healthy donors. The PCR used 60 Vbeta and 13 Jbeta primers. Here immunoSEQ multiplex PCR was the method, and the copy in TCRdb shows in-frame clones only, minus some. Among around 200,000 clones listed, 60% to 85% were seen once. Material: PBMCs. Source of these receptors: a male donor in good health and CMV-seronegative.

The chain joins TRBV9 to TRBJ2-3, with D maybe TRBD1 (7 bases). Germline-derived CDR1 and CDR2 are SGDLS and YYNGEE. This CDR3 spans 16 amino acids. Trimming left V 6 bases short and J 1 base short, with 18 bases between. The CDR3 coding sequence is TGTGCCAGCACCCTAGGGGGCGGAGGGGGCACAGATACGCAGTATTTT. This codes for CASTLGGGGGTDTQYF.

CDR3 loop: CASSPGLAVYNEQFF. The CDR3 region has the DNA TGTGCCAGCAGCCCGGGACTAGCGGTTTACAATGAGCAGTTCTTC. The chain couples TRBV6-5 to TRBJ2-1; TRBD2 matches at 11 bases. Germline CDR1 reads MNHEY; CDR2 reads SVGAGI. The CDR3 covers 15 residues. The ends lost 6 bases at V and 4 bases at J; junction bases unmatched: 5.

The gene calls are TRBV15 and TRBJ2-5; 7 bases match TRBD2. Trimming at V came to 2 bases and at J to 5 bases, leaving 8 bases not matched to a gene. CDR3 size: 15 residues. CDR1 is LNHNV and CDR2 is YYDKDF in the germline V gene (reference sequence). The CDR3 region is CATSRNSGGGETQYF. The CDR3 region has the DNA TGTGCCACCAGCAGAAACTCCGGGGGAGGGGAGACCCAGTACTTC.

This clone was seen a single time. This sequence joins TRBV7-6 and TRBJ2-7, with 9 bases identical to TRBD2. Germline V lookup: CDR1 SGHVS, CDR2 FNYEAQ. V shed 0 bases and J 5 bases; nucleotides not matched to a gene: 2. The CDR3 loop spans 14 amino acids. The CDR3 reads CASSLAPSGNEQYF. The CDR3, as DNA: TGTGCCAGCAGCTTAGCGCCTAGCGGGAACGAGCAGTACTTC.

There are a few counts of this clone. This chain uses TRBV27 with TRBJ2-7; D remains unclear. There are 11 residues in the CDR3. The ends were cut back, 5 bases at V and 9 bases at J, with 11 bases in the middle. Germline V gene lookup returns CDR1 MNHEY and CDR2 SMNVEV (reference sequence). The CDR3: CASSPPPGQYF. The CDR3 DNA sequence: TGTGCCAGCAGTCCCCCCCCGGGGCAGTACTTC.

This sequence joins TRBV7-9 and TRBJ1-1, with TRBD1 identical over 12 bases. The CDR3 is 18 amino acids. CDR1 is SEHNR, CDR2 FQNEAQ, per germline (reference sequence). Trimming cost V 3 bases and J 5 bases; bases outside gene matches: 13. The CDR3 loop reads CASSFKAGQGARRTEAFF. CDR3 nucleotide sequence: TGTGCCAGCAGCTTCAAGGCGGGACAGGGGGCTCGACGGACTGAAGCTTTCTTT.

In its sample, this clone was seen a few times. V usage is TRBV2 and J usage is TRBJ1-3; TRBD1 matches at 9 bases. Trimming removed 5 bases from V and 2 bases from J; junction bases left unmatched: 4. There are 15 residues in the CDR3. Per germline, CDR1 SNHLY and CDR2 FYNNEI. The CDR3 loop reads CASSKGTGTGNTIYF. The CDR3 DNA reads TGTGCCAGCAGTAAGGGGACAGGGACTGGAAACACCATATATTTT. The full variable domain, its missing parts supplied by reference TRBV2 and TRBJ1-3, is EPEVTQTPSHQVTQMGQEVILRCVPISNHLYFYWYRQILGQKVEFLVSFYNNEISEKSEIFDDQFSVERPDGSNFTLKIRSTKLEDSAMYFCASSKGTGTGNTIYFGEGSWLTVV.

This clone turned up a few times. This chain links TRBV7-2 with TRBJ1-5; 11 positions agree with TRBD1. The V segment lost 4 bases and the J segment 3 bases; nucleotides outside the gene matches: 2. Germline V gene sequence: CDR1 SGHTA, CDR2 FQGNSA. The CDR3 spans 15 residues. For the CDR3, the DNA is TGTGCCAGCAGCTGGACAGGGGGCATCAATCAGCCCCAGCATTTT. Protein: CASSWTGGINQPQHF.

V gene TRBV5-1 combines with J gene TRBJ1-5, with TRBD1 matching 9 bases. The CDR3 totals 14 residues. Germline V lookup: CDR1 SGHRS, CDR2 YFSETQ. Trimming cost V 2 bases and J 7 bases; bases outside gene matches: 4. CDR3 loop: CASSLRQGGQPQHF. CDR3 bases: TGCGCCAGCAGCTTACGACAGGGGGGACAGCCCCAGCATTTT.

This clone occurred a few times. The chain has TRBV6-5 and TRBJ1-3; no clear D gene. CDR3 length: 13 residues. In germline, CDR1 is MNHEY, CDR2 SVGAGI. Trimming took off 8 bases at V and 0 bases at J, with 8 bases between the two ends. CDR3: CASGPGSGNTIYF. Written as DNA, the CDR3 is TGTGCCAGCGGTCCGGGCTCTGGAAACACCATATATTTT.